The entry below gives a single T cell receptor (beta chain) sequence along with its context. The antigen remains undetermined. The data stem from a study of cytomegalovirus exposure and HLA in healthy donors. Whole-study results and caveats: For TCR beta chains, V- and J-gene trimming was later linked to a missense DCLRE1C variant. In vitro experiments confirmed that three CMV-associated chains were specific for CMV antigens. Cytomegalovirus-associated status was assigned to some 180 TCR beta chains.

The CDR3 has 12 residues. Trimming shortened V by 3 bases and J by 6 bases, and 7 bases separated the two germline ends. The germline V gene has CDR1 SGHRS and CDR2 YFSETQ. This PCR relied on a set of 60 Vbeta primers and 13 Jbeta primers. In the study's own analysis: Some 9.9 million shared chains were among 80 million or so unique TCR beta chains counted in a later analysis. This table comes from immunoSEQ multiplex PCR, and its TCRdb copy is limited to in-frame clones, with some not included. V and J calls and clone size are given by that table; D and trimming were obtained from the DNA. The table includes tens of thousands of clones, just under 80% detected once.

This chain joins TRBV5-1 and TRBJ2-1, with D perhaps matching TRBD1 (6 bases). The clonotype originates from a male donor in good health and CMV-seropositive. Sequencing was performed on PBMCs. The CDR3 coding sequence is TGCGCCAGCAGCTCACAGGGCAATGAGCAGTTCTTC. Translating it yields CASSSQGNEQFF.